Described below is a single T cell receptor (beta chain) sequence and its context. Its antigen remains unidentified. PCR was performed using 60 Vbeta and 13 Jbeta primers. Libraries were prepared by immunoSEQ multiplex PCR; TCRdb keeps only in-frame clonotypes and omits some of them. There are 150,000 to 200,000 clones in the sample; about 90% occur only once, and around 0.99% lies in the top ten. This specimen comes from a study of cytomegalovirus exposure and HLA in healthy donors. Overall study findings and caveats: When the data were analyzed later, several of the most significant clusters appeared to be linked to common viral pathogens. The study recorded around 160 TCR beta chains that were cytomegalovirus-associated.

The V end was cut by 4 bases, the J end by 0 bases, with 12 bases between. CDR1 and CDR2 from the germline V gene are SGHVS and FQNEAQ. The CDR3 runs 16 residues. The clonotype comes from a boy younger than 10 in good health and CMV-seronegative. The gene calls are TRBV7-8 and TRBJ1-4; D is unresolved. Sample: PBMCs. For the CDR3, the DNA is TGTGCCAGCAGCTCCCTTGCGGCCGCAACTAATGAAAAACTGTTTTTT. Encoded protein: CASSSLAAATNEKLFF.